The 5 T cell receptor beta chains below come from one sample, sequenced in a study of T cell responses to AZD1222 COVID-19 vaccine. Sequenced by immunoSEQ multiplex PCR; TCRdb stores in-frame clones only, minus some. Of 90,000 to 120,000 clones listed, 87% are singletons. The source material was peripheral blood, sampled on day 0 of AZD1222 vaccination. The receptors derive from an adult in good health.

The J gene is TRBJ1-1, the V gene TRBV6-6; D may be TRBD1 (5 bases). V lost 4 bases to trimming and J lost 5 bases, with 8 bases between them. CDR3 size: 12 residues. Germline CDR1 and CDR2: MNHNY and SVGAGI (reference sequence). The CDR3 here is CASSWGGTEAFF. For the CDR3, the DNA is TGTGCCAGCAGTTGGGGGGGGACTGAAGCTTTCTTT.

The chain is built from TRBV18 and TRBJ2-3; D is ambiguous. The CDR3 covers 16 residues. V was cut by 0 bases and J by 0 bases, with 10 bases left in between. Germline V lookup: CDR1 KGHSH, CDR2 LQKENI. CDR3 in amino acids: CASSPPSATSTDTQYF. The DNA for the CDR3 is TGTGCCAGCTCACCACCGTCGGCTACTAGCACAGATACGCAGTATTTT.

The V gene is TRBV15, the J gene TRBJ1-1; D is undetermined. CDR1 and CDR2 (germline): LNHNV, YYDKDF (reference sequence). Trimming took off 0 bases at V and 0 bases at J, with 5 bases between the two ends. This CDR3 is 14 amino acids long. This CDR3 is CATSRDRMNTEAFF. CDR3 in DNA: TGTGCCACCAGCAGAGATCGAATGAACACTGAAGCTTTCTTT. The full variable domain, in which reference TRBV15 and TRBJ1-1 provide the parts outside the CDR3, is DAMVIQNPRYQVTQFGKPVTLSCSQTLNHNVMYWYQQKSSQAPKLLFHYYDKDFNNEADTPDNFQSRRPNTSFCFLDIRSPGLGDTAMYLCATSRDRMNTEAFFGQGTRLTVV.

This clone was seen repeatedly, ten times or more. This chain joins TRBV19 and TRBJ1-1; maybe TRBD1 (5 bases). V was shortened by 5 bases and J by 3 bases, with 16 bases between the two germline ends. The V gene's germline CDR1 is LNHDA and CDR2 SQIVND (reference sequence). The CDR3 covers 15 residues. The CDR3, as DNA: TGTGCCAGTAGTGGGCAGGGCTGGGGCGACACTGAAGCTTTCTTT. This encodes CASSGQGWGDTEAFF.

The chain employs TRBV5-8 and TRBJ1-2; D not resolved. With 2 bases removed from V and 7 bases from J, the gap between germline ends came to 6 bases. CDR1 and CDR2 (germline): SGHTS, YDEGEE. This CDR3 comprises 11 residues. This chain's CDR3 is CASSFGPGYTF. CDR3 in DNA: TGTGCCAGCAGCTTTGGTCCTGGCTACACCTTC.